This entry lists 23 T cell receptor beta chains sequenced from one sample in a study of blood T cell repertoires in COVID-19. Using immunoSEQ multiplex PCR, the repertoire was profiled, and TCRdb retains in-frame clones only, with some absent. The table has about 83,000 clones, around nine tenths seen once. The source material was peripheral blood. These receptors originate from a man aged 80 or over with active or convalescent COVID-19.

The chain couples TRBV11-3 to TRBJ2-7; TRBD1 matches at 9 bases. The length of the CDR3 is 15 residues. Per the germline V gene, CDR1 is SGHNT and CDR2 is YENEEA. J was trimmed by 3 bases and V by 5 bases; bases with no gene match: 8. The chain's CDR3 is CASSGGQGGFYEQYV. The CDR3 DNA reads as TGTGCCAGCAGCGGGGGACAGGGAGGTTTCTACGAGCAGTACGTC.

The chain has TRBV2 and TRBJ1-3; 10 nucleotides agree with TRBD1. The CDR3 covers 17 residues. Germline values: CDR1 SNHLY, CDR2 FYNNEI. Germline trimming cut 5 bases from V and 3 bases from J; bases unmatched to any gene: 10. In DNA form, the CDR3 reads TGTGCCAGCAGTAGGGACAGGGGAGTCTTGAGTGGAAACACCATATATTTT. This sequence encodes CASSRDRGVLSGNTIYF.

The count of this clone is one. The genes are TRBV4-1 and TRBJ1-2; D is uncertain. V lost 1 base and J 3 bases, leaving 9 bases between the germline ends. The CDR3 covers 14 residues. CDR1 and CDR2 from the germline V gene are MGHRA and YSYEKL. CDR3 nucleotides: TGCGCCAGCAGCCAAGTTACAGCTCACTATGGCTACACCTTC. Its translation is CASSQVTAHYGYTF.

This chain joins TRBV2 and TRBJ1-1; no reliable D call. The CDR3 is made up of 12 amino acids. Germline values: CDR1 SNHLY, CDR2 FYNNEI. V lost 5 bases and J 12 bases, leaving 16 bases between the germline ends. The CDR3 coding sequence is TGTGCCAGCAGTCTTGCGGGCACAAACTCTTTCTTT. It yields the protein CASSLAGTNSFF.

The genes are TRBV19 and TRBJ2-5; the D gene is possibly TRBD2 (5 bases). CDR1 LNHDA and CDR2 SQIVND come from the germline V gene (reference sequence). This CDR3 has 14 residues. The V and J ends lost 6 bases and 7 bases respectively, with 18 bases between them. DNA for the CDR3: TGTGCCAGTAGCCGACTTGGGGTTGGAGGGACCCAGTACTTC. Translated, it gives CASSRLGVGGTQYF.

This chain connects TRBV19 to TRBJ2-1; 10 nucleotides line up with TRBD2. Germline CDR1 LNHDA, CDR2 SQIVND (reference sequence). The CDR3 sequence is 13 residues long. V was pared by 10 bases and J by 6 bases, with 6 bases of the junction left unmatched. DNA for the CDR3: TGTGCCACCCTAGCGGGAGACCCCAATGAGCAGTTCTTC. Its protein product is CATLAGDPNEQFF.

The chain joins TRBV5-3 to TRBJ1-1, with D perhaps TRBD1 (6 bases). TRBV5-3 is known as an ORF, though its function is uncertain. This CDR3 has 14 amino acids. Trimming stripped 4 bases from V and 0 bases from J, with 10 bases between. DNA of the CDR3: TGTGCCAGAAGCAACAGGGCTATGAACACTGAAGCTTTCTTT. Translated, it gives CARSNRAMNTEAFF.

The genes are TRBV28 and TRBJ1-2, with D uncertain. This CDR3 has 12 amino acids. Germline lookup yields CDR1 MDHEN and CDR2 SYDVKM. V dropped 5 bases and J dropped 0 bases, with 4 bases sitting between them. CDR3 protein: CASSETNYGYTF. The CDR3 coding sequence is TGTGCCAGCAGTGAGACTAACTATGGCTACACCTTC.

This chain uses TRBV6-1 with TRBJ1-3, with D tentatively TRBD1 (6 bases). This CDR3 comprises 16 residues. V lost 1 base, J lost 2 bases, and 12 bases lay in between. Germline V gives CDR1 MNHNS, CDR2 SASEGT. The CDR3 loop is CASSEGGTPTGNTIYF. The CDR3 DNA is TGTGCCAGCAGTGAAGGGGGGACACCGACTGGAAACACCATATATTTT.

This clone was seen just once. The gene calls are TRBV29-1 and TRBJ1-4; D gene uncertain. This CDR3 spans 13 amino acids. The germline CDR1 and CDR2 sequences are SQVTM and ANQGSEA. Trimming took 4 bases from V and 7 from J, leaving 13 bases between them. The CDR3 sequence is CSVGRTAGEKLFF. DNA of the CDR3: TGCAGCGTTGGGAGGACTGCGGGTGAAAAACTGTTTTTT. Full variable domain (remainder filled in from reference TRBV29-1 and TRBJ1-4): SAVISQKPSRDICQRGTSLTIQCQVDSQVTMMFWYRQQPGQSLTLIATANQGSEATYESGFVIDKFPISRPNLTFSTLTVSNMSPEDSSIYLCSVGRTAGEKLFFGSGTQLSVL.

This clone was detected once. The rearrangement uses TRBV6-5 and TRBJ1-2; 7 nucleotides align to TRBD1. Losses at the gene ends were 3 bases for V and 8 bases for J; bases not matched to a gene: 6. CDR1 and CDR2 (germline): MNHEY, SVGAGI. The CDR3 runs to 13 residues. The CDR3 DNA sequence: TGTGCCAGCAGTTATACGACAGGGCGCGGCTACACCTTC. This codes for CASSYTTGRGYTF.

CDR3 residues: CASSPQSGSYNEQFF. Here the CDR3 DNA reads TGTGCCAGCTCACCACAAAGCGGGAGTTACAATGAGCAGTTCTTC. The chain recombines TRBV18 with TRBJ2-1, with TRBD2 matching over 8 bases. The germline gives CDR1 KGHSH, CDR2 LQKENI. The trim removed 1 base at V and 4 bases at J, leaving 3 bases unmatched. CDR3 length equals 15 residues.

This chain connects TRBV14 to TRBJ1-6; 9 nucleotides match TRBD1. Per germline, CDR1 SGHDN and CDR2 FVKESK. Trimming cost V 2 bases and J 6 bases; bases outside gene matches: 2. The CDR3 loop spans 15 amino acids. CDR3 nucleotide sequence: TGTGCCAGCAGCCAATGGACAGGGGTTAATTCACCCCTCCACTTT. Amino acid sequence: CASSQWTGVNSPLHF. Combining the CDR3 with reference TRBV14 and TRBJ1-6 gives the whole variable domain EAGVTQFPSHSVIEKGQTVTLRCDPISGHDNLYWYRRVMGKEIKFLLHFVKESKQDESGMPNNRFLAERTGGTYSTLKVQPAELEDSGVYFCASSQWTGVNSPLHFGNGTRLTVT.

On this clone: Within the sample, other DNA sequences also encode this same CDR3. The chain recombines TRBV18 with TRBJ2-5; 7 bases map to TRBD1. This CDR3 spans 13 amino acids. Trimming cost V 6 bases and J 2 bases; bases outside gene matches: 3. Germline values: CDR1 KGHSH, CDR2 LQKENI. CDR3 sequence reads: CASSPGQQETQYF. The CDR3 DNA is TGTGCCAGCTCTCCGGGACAGCAAGAGACCCAGTACTTC.

This chain connects TRBV6-6 to TRBJ2-7, with 8 positions matching TRBD1. This CDR3 comprises 14 residues. Germline trimming cut 4 bases from V and 4 bases from J; bases unmatched to any gene: 6. CDR1 MNHNY and CDR2 SVGAGI come from the germline V gene (reference sequence). CDR3 sequence reads: CASSSSGGLYEQYV. The CDR3 coding sequence is TGTGCCAGCAGTTCGTCAGGGGGCTTATACGAGCAGTACGTC.

The chain is built from TRBV11-2 and TRBJ2-1; D is possibly TRBD1 (6 bases). The CDR3 covers 13 residues. Germline-derived CDR1 and CDR2 are SGHAT and FQNNGV. Trimming removed 5 bases at V and 10 bases at J, with 15 bases between. This CDR3 reads CASSPGQGLEQFF. The CDR3 coding sequence is TGTGCCAGCAGCCCCGGGCAGGGGTTGGAGCAGTTCTTC.

The chain carries TRBV5-1 and TRBJ2-3; a possible D gene is TRBD2 (6 bases). Trimming left V 1 base short and J 4 bases short, with 16 bases between. Germline CDR1 is SGHRS and CDR2 is YFSETQ. This CDR3 has 16 amino acids. The CDR3 spells CASSLWRRVGADTQYF. CDR3 bases: TGCGCCAGCAGCTTGTGGCGGAGGGTAGGAGCAGATACGCAGTATTTT.

The rearrangement links TRBV6-5 to TRBJ1-2, with TRBD1 as a possible D gene (6 bases). The germline V and J ends were trimmed by 5 bases and 5 bases, with 18 bases remaining between them. Germline V gene data show CDR1 as MNHEY and CDR2 as SVGAGI. The CDR3 contains 15 residues. CDR3 sequence reads: CASSPRGQPEYGYTF. DNA of the CDR3: TGTGCCAGCAGTCCCCGAGGACAGCCGGAATATGGCTACACCTTC.

The genes are TRBV2 and TRBJ2-2; D remains ambiguous. Germline CDR1 reads SNHLY; CDR2 reads FYNNEI. The V end was cut by 0 bases, the J end by 5 bases, with 10 bases between. CDR3 size: 15 residues. The CDR3 nucleotides read TGTGCCAGCAGTGAAGCGCTTCAGAAGACCGGGGAGCTGTTTTTT. It codes for CASSEALQKTGELFF.

This clone was recorded a few times. The V call is TRBV28, the J call TRBJ1-1; 7 nucleotides align to TRBD1. V lost 8 bases, J lost 1 base, and 16 bases stayed unmatched. This CDR3 has 17 residues. CDR1 and CDR2 (germline): MDHEN, SYDVKM. DNA of the CDR3: TGTGCCAGCCTGGTCTCCGGGACAGCTACACAGAACACTGAAGCTTTCTTT. It codes for CASLVSGTATQNTEAFF.

The chain recombines TRBV19 with TRBJ1-2; D perhaps matches TRBD1 (5 bases). The CDR3 consists of 14 residues. Trimming pared 5 bases from V and 1 base from J, leaving 11 bases between. Germline CDR1 reads LNHDA; CDR2 reads SQIVND (reference sequence). The CDR3 reads CASSFKGDNYGYTF. CDR3 DNA: TGTGCCAGTAGTTTCAAAGGGGATAACTATGGCTACACCTTC. The full variable domain, with the rest looked up from reference TRBV19 and TRBJ1-2, is DGGITQSPKYLFRKEGQNVTLSCEQNLNHDAMYWYRQDPGQGLRLIYYSQIVNDFQKGDIAEGYSVSREKKESFPLTVTSAQKNPTAFYLCASSFKGDNYGYTFGSGTRLTVV.

The genes are TRBV6-1 and TRBJ1-2; no definite D call. The CDR3 has 14 residues. V lost 2 bases and J lost 2, with 9 bases in between. The germline CDR1 and CDR2 sequences are MNHNS and SASEGT. In DNA form, the CDR3 reads TGTGCCAGCAGTGAATTGGGCACGAACTATGGCTACACCTTC. This translates into CASSELGTNYGYTF.

This rearrangement joins TRBV19 to TRBJ2-3; D remains unclear. Trimming shortened V by 5 bases and J by 3 bases, and 15 bases separated the two germline ends. The length of the CDR3 is 15 residues. CDR1 and CDR2 from the germline V gene are LNHDA and SQIVND (reference sequence). The CDR3 spells CASSVKAAGTDTQYF. CDR3 bases: TGTGCCAGTAGTGTTAAGGCAGCCGGGACAGATACGCAGTATTTT.